This passage covers 28 T cell receptor beta chains from one sample sequenced in a study of cytomegalovirus exposure and HLA in healthy donors. The PCR made use of 60 Vbeta and 13 Jbeta primers. Profiled with immunoSEQ multiplex PCR; TCRdb holds only in-frame clones, not every one. Its clone listing holds some 89,000 clones. The sequencing sample was made of PBMCs. The receptors stem from a woman younger than 45 in good health and CMV-seronegative.

The chain couples TRBV4-1 to TRBJ1-1, with D perhaps TRBD1 (5 bases). Trimming removed 1 base at V and 0 bases at J, with 12 bases between. Germline V gene data show CDR1 as MGHRA and CDR2 as YSYEKL. The CDR3 runs to 16 residues. The CDR3 reads CASSQVLQAVNTEAFF. Here the CDR3 DNA reads TGCGCCAGCAGCCAAGTCTTACAGGCCGTGAACACTGAAGCTTTCTTT.

The chain uses TRBV5-1 and TRBJ2-1; 9 nucleotides match TRBD2. Germline CDR1 and CDR2: SGHRS and YFSETQ. CDR3 length: 15 residues. After removal of 0 bases from V and 2 bases from J, the junction contained 0 bases not matched to a gene. CDR3 in amino acids: CASSLASGTYNEQFF. CDR3 sequence (DNA): TGCGCCAGCAGCTTGGCTAGCGGGACCTACAATGAGCAGTTCTTC.

The CDR3 DNA reads TGTGCCAGCAGTTACTCTTCCGGGGGACAGCCCCAGCATTTT. It yields the protein CASSYSSGGQPQHF. The chain couples TRBV6-5 to TRBJ1-5; weak D call: TRBD1 (5 bases). The germline V and J ends were trimmed by 0 bases and 7 bases, with 10 bases remaining between them. There are 14 residues in the CDR3. The V gene's germline CDR1 is MNHEY and CDR2 SVGAGI.

The V and J genes are TRBV6-4 and TRBJ1-6; D perhaps matches TRBD1 (5 bases). The CDR3 has 13 amino acids. Trimming removed 7 bases at V and 7 bases at J, with 11 bases between. From germline, CDR1 is MRHNA and CDR2 SNTAGT. CDR3 amino acids: CASNPGNNSPLHF. For the CDR3, the DNA is TGTGCCAGCAACCCAGGGAACAATTCACCCCTCCACTTT.

The chain joins TRBV5-4 to TRBJ2-1, with TRBD2 as a possible D gene (6 bases). Trimming pared 4 bases from V and 6 bases from J, leaving 20 bases between. The CDR3 has 16 amino acids. Germline V lookup: CDR1 SGHNT, CDR2 YYREEE (reference sequence). CDR3 loop: CASSPLAGTPLNEQFF. CDR3 coding DNA: TGTGCCAGCAGCCCTTTGGCGGGAACGCCGCTCAATGAGCAGTTCTTC.

The V gene is TRBV5-5, the J gene TRBJ1-2; 10 bases align to TRBD1. V shed 1 base, J shed 1 base, and the junction held 7 bases outside the gene matches. The CDR3 contains 17 residues. Per the germline V gene, CDR1 is SGHKS and CDR2 is YYEKEE (reference sequence). In nucleotides, the CDR3 is TGTGCCAGCAGCTTGAGGGGACAGGGGTGGGATAACTATGGCTACACCTTC. It is translated as CASSLRGQGWDNYGYTF.

The chain combines TRBV7-8 with TRBJ2-7, with a tentative D call TRBD2 (6 bases). The V gene lost 5 bases and the J gene lost 6 bases, with 14 bases spanning the gap. CDR3 length: 13 amino acids. Germline V gene sequence: CDR1 SGHVS, CDR2 FQNEAQ. The DNA for the CDR3 is TGTGCCAGCAGCACCCGGGACTTTGCCGAGCAGTACTTC. The encoded protein is CASSTRDFAEQYF.

The CDR3 nucleotides read TGTGCCAGCAGCGCTCAACCCGGGATGGGCACTGAAGCTTTCTTT. This translates into CASSAQPGMGTEAFF. The chain combines TRBV9 with TRBJ1-1; unclear D gene. V was pared by 3 bases and J by 4 bases, with 16 bases between. Germline V gene sequence: CDR1 SGDLS, CDR2 YYNGEE. The CDR3 has 15 residues.

The chain couples TRBV6-5 to TRBJ2-3; D is perhaps TRBD1 (6 bases). CDR3 length: 15 amino acids. The germline CDR1 and CDR2 sequences are MNHEY and SVGAGI. V was clipped by 4 bases and J by 5 bases, with 16 bases between them. The CDR3 loop is CASSFRDTYGDTQYF. The CDR3 DNA follows: TGTGCCAGCAGTTTCCGGGACACCTATGGAGATACGCAGTATTTT.

V usage is TRBV7-8 and J usage is TRBJ2-1; D possibly corresponds to TRBD2 (5 bases). V was clipped by 4 bases and J by 0 bases, with 13 bases between them. CDR3 length: 16 residues. Germline lookup yields CDR1 SGHVS and CDR2 FQNEAQ. The CDR3 sequence: CASSWGGDYSYNEQFF. The CDR3 region has the DNA TGTGCCAGCAGCTGGGGTGGAGACTACTCCTACAATGAGCAGTTCTTC. The variable domain in full, with the rest retrieved from reference TRBV7-8 and TRBJ2-1, is GAGVSQSPRYKVAKRGQDVALRCDPISGHVSLFWYQQALGQGPEFLTYFQNEAQLDKSGLPSDRFFAERPEGSVSTLKIQRTQQEDSAVYLCASSWGGDYSYNEQFFGPGTRLTVL.

This chain connects TRBV5-6 to TRBJ1-4; D not resolved. With 2 bases removed from V and 4 bases from J, the gap between germline ends came to 15 bases. Per germline, CDR1 SGHDT and CDR2 YYEEEE. This CDR3 spans 16 amino acids. The CDR3 protein is CASSFVSGPGNEKLFF. In DNA, the CDR3 is TGTGCCAGCAGCTTCGTGTCAGGTCCCGGTAATGAAAAACTGTTTTTT.

This chain connects TRBV18 to TRBJ1-5, with 12 bases lining up with TRBD1. V gave up 2 bases and J gave up 0 bases; unmatched junction bases: 5. The CDR3 has 18 amino acids. Germline values: CDR1 KGHSH, CDR2 LQKENI. Here the CDR3 reads CASSPKGTGGLSNQPQHF. The CDR3 DNA is TGTGCCAGCTCACCAAAAGGGACAGGGGGCCTTAGCAATCAGCCCCAGCATTTT.

This sequence joins TRBV19 and TRBJ1-5; D uncertain. The CDR3 runs 15 residues. The V gene lost 6 bases and the J gene lost 5 bases, with 17 bases spanning the gap. From germline, CDR1 is LNHDA and CDR2 SQIVND (reference sequence). Written as DNA, the CDR3 is TGTGCCAGTAGGGCGTTACCCAGGACTCATCAGCCCCAGCATTTT. Translating it yields CASRALPRTHQPQHF.

The rearrangement joins TRBV5-1 to TRBJ1-3, with unresolved D. Germline CDR1 is SGHRS and CDR2 is YFSETQ. The CDR3 runs to 13 residues. Trimming pared 4 bases from V and 2 bases from J, leaving 7 bases between. The CDR3: CASSPQTGNTIYF. CDR3 DNA: TGCGCCAGCAGCCCCCAAACTGGAAACACCATATATTTT.

The chain carries TRBV19 and TRBJ1-1, with 7 nucleotides matching TRBD1. Trimming took 7 bases from V and 2 from J; bases not matched to a gene: 4. There are 13 residues in the CDR3. The germline V gene encodes CDR1 LNHDA and CDR2 SQIVND (reference sequence). The CDR3 region has the DNA TGTGCCAGTACCTCAGGGGGAAACACTGAAGCTTTCTTT. Translated: CASTSGGNTEAFF. Full variable domain (outside the CDR3, taken from reference TRBV19 and TRBJ1-1): DGGITQSPKYLFRKEGQNVTLSCEQNLNHDAMYWYRQDPGQGLRLIYYSQIVNDFQKGDIAEGYSVSREKKESFPLTVTSAQKNPTAFYLCASTSGGNTEAFFGQGTRLTVV.

The chain has TRBV6-4 and TRBJ2-3; 9 nucleotides agree with TRBD2. V was pared by 0 bases and J by 0 bases, with 4 bases of the junction left unmatched. The CDR3 is 17 amino acids. Germline CDR1 reads MRHNA; CDR2 reads SNTAGT. The CDR3 reads CASSDSPSGVSTDTQYF. The DNA of the CDR3 is TGTGCCAGCAGTGACTCTCCTAGCGGGGTGAGCACAGATACGCAGTATTTT.

The chain combines TRBV27 with TRBJ1-2; 9 bases map to TRBD1. CDR3 size: 14 residues. Trimming at V came to 6 bases and at J to 5 bases, leaving 7 bases not matched to a gene. Germline CDR1 MNHEY, CDR2 SMNVEV (reference sequence). Written as DNA, the CDR3 is TGTGCCAGCAGCCCCGGACAGGGGATGTATGGCTACACCTTC. It encodes CASSPGQGMYGYTF.

The chain employs TRBV19 and TRBJ2-5; weak D call: TRBD1 (5 bases). Trimming pared 0 bases from V and 2 bases from J, leaving 10 bases between. The CDR3 totals 15 residues. CDR1 and CDR2 (germline): LNHDA, SQIVND (reference sequence). Written as DNA, the CDR3 is TGTGCCAGTAGTATAGATCTAGGGGATCAAGAGACCCAGTACTTC. It encodes CASSIDLGDQETQYF.

About this clone: Sequence at one end of the junction differs from germline and may be a read error. Other DNA sequences in the same sample also yield this CDR3. V usage is TRBV7-9 and J usage is TRBJ1-1, with D uncertain. Germline loops: CDR1 SEHNR, CDR2 FQNEAQ (reference sequence). This CDR3 has 15 residues. CDR3 in DNA: TGTGCCAGCAGCTTAAACGAGCGACCTTACACTGAAGCCTTCTTT. Translated: CASSLNERPYTEAFF.

This chain links TRBV7-2 with TRBJ2-5, with 7 positions matching TRBD1. The CDR3 covers 13 residues. Unmatched junction bases numbered 2, after V lost 5 bases and J lost 2 bases. Germline CDR1 and CDR2: SGHTA and FQGNSA. The CDR3: CASSVGQQETQYF. In DNA form, the CDR3 reads TGTGCCAGCAGCGTGGGACAGCAAGAGACCCAGTACTTC.

J is TRBJ2-4 and V is TRBV19; 8 nucleotides line up with TRBD1. This CDR3 is 14 amino acids long. V gave up 3 bases and J gave up 6 bases; unmatched junction bases: 4. Germline CDR1 is LNHDA and CDR2 is SQIVND (reference sequence). The CDR3 DNA follows: TGTGCCAGTAGTATCCTTGGGACAGGAAACATTCAGTACTTC. Protein sequence: CASSILGTGNIQYF. Full variable domain (missing parts from reference TRBV19 and TRBJ2-4): DGGITQSPKYLFRKEGQNVTLSCEQNLNHDAMYWYRQDPGQGLRLIYYSQIVNDFQKGDIAEGYSVSREKKESFPLTVTSAQKNPTAFYLCASSILGTGNIQYFGAGTRLSVL.

The chain's CDR3 is CASSTGQEGTEAFF. CDR3 coding DNA: TGTGCCAGTAGTACCGGACAGGAAGGTACTGAAGCTTTCTTT. The rearrangement links TRBV19 to TRBJ1-1; TRBD1 matches 7 bases. From germline, CDR1 is LNHDA and CDR2 SQIVND (reference sequence). Trimming cost V 4 bases and J 5 bases; bases outside gene matches: 7. The CDR3 sequence is 14 residues long.

V gene TRBV15 combines with J gene TRBJ1-4; D perhaps matches TRBD1 (6 bases). The germline V gene has CDR1 LNHNV and CDR2 YYDKDF (reference sequence). Trimming removed 2 bases from V and 8 bases from J, with 15 bases in between. CDR3 length: 15 residues. As DNA, the CDR3 is TGTGCCACCAGCAGAAGGACAGACCCAAGGGAAAAACTGTTTTTT. Protein product: CATSRRTDPREKLFF.

The genes are TRBV5-6 and TRBJ1-2; a possible D gene is TRBD1 (6 bases). Germline V gene data show CDR1 as SGHDT and CDR2 as YYEEEE. Trimming left V 1 base short and J 9 bases short, with 16 bases between. This CDR3 is built from 14 residues. The CDR3 reads CASSLFVRGQSYTF. CDR3 nucleotide sequence: TGTGCCAGCAGCTTGTTCGTCAGGGGTCAAAGCTACACCTTC.

The gene calls are TRBV5-1 and TRBJ2-3, with D possibly matching TRBD2 (6 bases). The CDR3 contains 14 residues. Germline V gene data show CDR1 as SGHRS and CDR2 as YFSETQ. The V end was cut by 7 bases, the J end by 0 bases, with 12 bases between. CDR3 in amino acids: CASGAGTSTDTQYF. The CDR3 coding sequence is TGCGCCAGCGGCGCCGGGACTAGCACAGATACGCAGTATTTT.

V and J are TRBV5-4 and TRBJ2-5; 11 nucleotides align to TRBD2. Germline assignment: CDR1 SGHNT and CDR2 YYREEE (reference sequence). This CDR3 contains 17 residues. Trimming removed 4 bases from V and 5 bases from J; junction bases left unmatched: 13. The CDR3 bases are TGTGCCAGCAGCCGGAGGATTACTAGCGGGAGAGATGAGACCCAGTACTTC. Encoded protein: CASSRRITSGRDETQYF.

The chain is built from TRBV15 and TRBJ1-4, with a possible D match to TRBD1 (6 bases). CDR3 length: 15 amino acids. V was pared by 5 bases and J by 0 bases, with 10 bases between. The germline V gene has CDR1 LNHNV and CDR2 YYDKDF (reference sequence). CDR3 in amino acids: CATSEGVATNEKLFF. The DNA for the CDR3 is TGTGCCACCAGCGAGGGGGTTGCAACTAATGAAAAACTGTTTTTT.

The chain is built from TRBV5-6 and TRBJ1-5; D remains unclear. The germline gives CDR1 SGHDT, CDR2 YYEEEE. This CDR3 region has 13 residues. Trimming removed 2 bases at V and 7 bases at J, with 10 bases between. The CDR3 sequence is CASSLRLQQPQHF. DNA for the CDR3: TGTGCCAGCAGCTTACGTTTACAGCAGCCCCAGCATTTT.